This TCR beta chain was obtained from a study of molecular identifiers for immune sequencing clone quantification. The CDR3 sequence is 17 residues long. General study results and limits: Whereas naive cells kept under 1% of molecules in clones above 20 RNA copies, such clones held over 98% in effectors. Sharing of a barcode by identical TCR molecules could cause highly expanded clone sizes to be underestimated. Spiked Jurkat TCR RNA equal to one cell could reportedly be picked out among 900,000 to 1,000,000 naive cells.

MiXCR was run by TCRdb on the PCR reads, yielding one entry per CDR3 protein. Of over 600,000 distinct CDR3 sequences listed, approximately 20% are singletons. As for this clonotype: Its antigen is not identified. This may arise from a read error, as a much more abundant clone is one base away.

The V gene is TRBV21-1, the J gene TRBJ2-2; TRBD2 reflects the table's D call only, with no check against the DNA. TRBV21-1 is described as a pseudogene. The sequence came from a human donor in good health. Some libraries in this study had Jurkat cell RNA spiked in. The sample was naive CD8+ T cells from blood, with Jurkat cell RNA spiked in. Subset meaning: FACS-sorted CD8+CD4-CCR7+CD45RA+ naive T cells. CDR3 in amino acids: CASRELGLAENTGELFF. DNA of the CDR3: TGTGCCAGCAGAGAACTGGGACTAGCGGAGAACACCGGGGAGCTGTTTTTT.